This is a list of T cell receptor beta chains from one sample in a study of blood T cell repertoires in COVID-19. TCRdb keeps only in-frame clones here, not all; method: immunoSEQ multiplex PCR. The sample includes some 400,000 clones, roughly 77% of them seen just once. Sequencing input: peripheral blood. The receptors were sampled from a human donor with acute or convalescent COVID-19. The donor label of this sample is uncertain. CDR3s include the opening cysteine and the closing phenylalanine or tryptophan. A D gene is named only where the DNA matches it firmly. Expanded clones are given a class, and other clones once, few, many or no size at all.

j_call,d_call,clone_size,v_call,cdr3_nt,cdr3_aa
TRBJ2-3,TRBD2,.,TRBV5-1,TGCGCCAGCAGCTCTAGCGGGGGGGCCCCAGATACGCAGTATTTT,CASSSSGGAPDTQYF
TRBJ1-5,.,.,TRBV6-6,TGTGCCAGCAGCCAACAGGCACCGTATAGCAATCAGCCCCAGCATTTT,CASSQQAPYSNQPQHF
TRBJ1-1,.,few,TRBV5-1,TGCGCCAGCAGCTTGGCCGGGAACACTGAAGCTTTCTTT,CASSLAGNTEAFF
TRBJ1-5,TRBD1,few,TRBV2,TGTGCCAGCAGGGGGACAGCGCCCTATAGCAATCAGCCCCAGCATTTT,CASRGTAPYSNQPQHF
TRBJ1-1,.,.,TRBV5-1,TGCGCCAGCAGCCCGGGACAAAACACTGAAGCTTTCTTT,CASSPGQNTEAFF
TRBJ1-6,TRBD1,.,TRBV6-2/TRBV6-3,TGTGCCAGCAGTTACCAACCGACAGGGGTTGGATCACCCCTCCACTTT,CASSYQPTGVGSPLHF
TRBJ2-7,.,few,TRBV29-1,TGCAGCGTTGGAGGCCTCTACGAGCAGTACTTC,CSVGGLYEQYF
TRBJ2-5,TRBD1,.,TRBV6-5,TGTGCCAGCAGTTACGTCGGGACAGGGGGATGGGAGACCCAGTACTTC,CASSYVGTGGWETQYF
TRBJ1-1,TRBD1,once,TRBV15,TGTGCCACCAGCGCAACAGGGGCGGGCACTGAAGCTTTCTTT,CATSATGAGTEAFF
TRBJ2-1,.,.,TRBV11-3,TGTGCCAGCAGCTTAGATAATCAGGGGTGGAATGAACAGTTCTTC,CASSLDNQGWNEQFF
TRBJ1-4,.,.,TRBV6-1,TGTGCCAGCAGTGAAGACAGGAATGAAAAACTGTTTTTT,CASSEDRNEKLFF
TRBJ2-3,TRBD1,.,TRBV19,TGTGCCAGTAGTCCCAGACAGGGGTCCTACACAGATACGCAGTATTTT,CASSPRQGSYTDTQYF
TRBJ1-1,.,.,TRBV10-3,TGTGCCATCAGTGAGTCGGACCCGACAGTTCTGAACACTGAAGCTTTCTTT,CAISESDPTVLNTEAFF
TRBJ1-5,.,.,TRBV6-2/TRBV6-3,TGTGCCAGCAGCCGAGGGCTTAACAATCAGCCCCAGCATTTT,CASSRGLNNQPQHF
TRBJ2-3,TRBD2,.,TRBV5-1,TGCGCCAGCAGCTCGGGACTAGCGGGAGGGACAGATACGCAGTATTTT,CASSSGLAGGTDTQYF